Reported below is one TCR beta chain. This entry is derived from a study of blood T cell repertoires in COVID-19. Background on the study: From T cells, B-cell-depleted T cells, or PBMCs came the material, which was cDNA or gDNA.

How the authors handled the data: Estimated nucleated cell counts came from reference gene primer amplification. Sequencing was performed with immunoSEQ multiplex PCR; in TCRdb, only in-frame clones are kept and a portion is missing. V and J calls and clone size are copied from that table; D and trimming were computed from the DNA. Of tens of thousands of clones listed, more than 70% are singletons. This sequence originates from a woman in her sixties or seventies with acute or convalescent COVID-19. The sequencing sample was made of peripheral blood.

The CDR3: CASSRTGLGLAGANVLTF. CDR3 coding DNA: TGTGCCAGCAGCCGCACAGGACTAGGCTTGGCTGGGGCCAACGTCCTGACTTTC. V usage is TRBV28 and J usage is TRBJ2-6; the match to TRBD2 covers 7 bases. Per germline, CDR1 MDHEN and CDR2 SYDVKM. The CDR3 runs to 18 residues. V shed 6 bases, J shed 2 bases, and the junction held 13 bases outside the gene matches.